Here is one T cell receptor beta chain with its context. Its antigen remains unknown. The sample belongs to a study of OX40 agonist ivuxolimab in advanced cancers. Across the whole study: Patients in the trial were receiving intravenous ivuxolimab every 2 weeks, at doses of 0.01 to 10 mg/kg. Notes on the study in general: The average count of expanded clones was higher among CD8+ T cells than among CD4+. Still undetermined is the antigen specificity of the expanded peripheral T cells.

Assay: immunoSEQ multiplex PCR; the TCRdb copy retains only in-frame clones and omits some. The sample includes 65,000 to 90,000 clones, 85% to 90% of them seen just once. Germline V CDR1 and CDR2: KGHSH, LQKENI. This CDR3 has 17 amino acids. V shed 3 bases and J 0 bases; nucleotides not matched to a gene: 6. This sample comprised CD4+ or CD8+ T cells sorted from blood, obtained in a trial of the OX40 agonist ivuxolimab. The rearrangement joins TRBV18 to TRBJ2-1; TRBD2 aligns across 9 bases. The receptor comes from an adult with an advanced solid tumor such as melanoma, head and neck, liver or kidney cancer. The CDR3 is CASSPLAGPSSYNEQFF. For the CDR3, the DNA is TGTGCCAGCTCACCCCTAGCGGGGCCTAGCTCCTACAATGAGCAGTTCTTC.